This TCR beta chain is drawn from a study of cytomegalovirus exposure and HLA in healthy donors listed by TCRdb under 2017. Study-level background: An earlier analysis of some 550 of the donors reported approximately 270 Gb of sequence data and some 120 million unique TCR beta sequences from 190 million or so T cells. Genome-wide SNP genotypes for about 65% of the roughly 670 donors were used in a later genetic analysis, which treated that subset as a discovery cohort. Because of strong linkage in the cohort, roughly five DR-DQ haplotypes were treated as single units for association and clustering. The aim of the study was to test whether cataloging public T cell receptors could identify signatures of past pathogen exposure. An early release covering 500 to 750 HLA-typed donors comprised about 300 gigabases of sequencing data and 85 million to 100 million unique TCR sequences. HLA typing included class I and class II loci at four-digit resolution. To predict cytomegalovirus infection status, the study brought together high-throughput TCR immunosequencing, statistical association of individual TCRs with disease status, and machine learning. In addition to the first cohort of approximately 650 subjects, a separate validation cohort of about 120 different subjects was used. The later analysis used no new phenotypic data to find candidate immune exposures, relying instead on TCR beta sequences and their occurrence across donors. Of the approximately 400 genotyped donors, over 70% fell in the genetic ancestry cluster associated with self-reported Caucasian donors. Typing coverage varied by locus: about 629-640 donors for A, B, C, DRB1 and DQB1; approximately 500 for DQA1; about 570 for DPA1; 400 to 480 for DPB1. Alongside the repertoire data, information on donor age, sex, ethnicity and CMV serostatus was compiled. Every repertoire in the discovery cohort had been generated on one and the same sequencing platform. Across roughly 420 genotyped donors of the cohort, an average of roughly 250,000 unique TCR beta nucleotide sequences per donor were sequenced, and approximately 17% of those sequences were non-productive. In an earlier analysis of more than 550 of the donors, high-throughput TCR beta sequencing was used to judge whether each TCR beta V gene segment behaved as functional or pseudogenic. The T cell repertoires of under 750 subjects were profiled by immunosequencing and related to cytomegalovirus serostatus. To study patterns of TCR occurrence, a later analysis re-analyzed previously published TCR beta repertoires from 650 to 750 donors and added high-resolution HLA genotyping. What the study reported, not specific to this receptor: In the study, some 180 TCR beta chains were listed as associated with cytomegalovirus. A later genetic analysis reported fewer N-insertions in productive TCRs among donors in an Asian-associated ancestry cluster than the 666-donor mean. In vitro tests confirmed that a few of the cytomegalovirus-associated TCR beta chains recognize cytomegalovirus antigens. In a later genetic analysis, a missense DCLRE1C variant was associated with V-gene and J-gene trimming of TCR beta chains, and the association was replicated in an independent cohort. When HLA alleles, especially DR and DQ, strongly co-occurred, attributing TCR associations to individual alleles was difficult. Roughly uniform sequencing depth across donors was assumed in presence/absence analyses, although this assumption may not hold. In an earlier analysis of some 540 of the donors, most TCR beta V segments appeared in productive rearrangements about 87% or about 30% of the time, broadly matching IMGT annotations. Because counts were too low, under 20 rarely observed V segments, including chromosome 9 orphons, were left out of the earlier analysis of some 600 of the donors. The classifier was reported to diagnose cytomegalovirus status with high specificity and sensitivity in both the original and validation cohorts. In a later analysis, most CMV-associated TCR beta chains were found to appear HLA-restricted, with HLA associations seemingly driven largely by CMV exposure. Because HLA typing was unavailable for some donors at each locus, only the typed subset was used in association tests. A group of highly shared sequence variants was considered likely to be a technical artifact of the sequencing pipeline. CMV serostatus was the only immune exposure information available for the cohort. Most TCR sequences were seen in very few donors, while some public TCRs were found in many individuals. Some IMGT-functional V segments, including TRBV6-2 and TRBV6-3, could not be distinguished by the 87-base-pair reads and were therefore excluded. The authors suggested that the approach could potentially be extended to other disease states and immunological phenotypes. Only TCR beta chains were sequenced in this cohort, and the absence of alpha or paired-chain data limited detectable features. A later analysis associated about 16,000 TCR beta sequences with specific HLA alleles at a false discovery rate of 0.05. Compared with equally common non-associated chains, HLA-associated TCR beta chains in a later analysis were more clonally expanded and had lower generation probabilities. A further reported finding was that TCR beta sequences accurately predicted the HLA-A and HLA-B alleles for most subjects in the first cohort. A later analysis found that TCR association rates varied across HLA loci, with DRB1 alleles showing the most associated TCRs and HLA-C alleles the fewest. According to a later analysis, parvovirus B19, influenza, CMV and Epstein-Barr virus appeared linked to several top co-occurrence clusters. Linkage disequilibrium might explain the correlated functional status among segregating V segments, but an unknown experimental factor could not be excluded.

This clone showed up just a few times. Its antigen target is currently unknown. One base away there is no much larger clone; base qualities are not given. Preparation of the library involved the immunoSEQ multiplex PCR assay. For the multiplex PCR, a mixture combining 60 forward primers for TCR Vbeta segments and 13 reverse primers for TCR Jbeta segments was used. The CDR3 region of rearranged TCR beta genes was amplified from genomic DNA with a multiplex PCR assay. The amplified TCR beta libraries were sequenced on the Illumina HiSeq System as 87-base-pair reads. As for the authors' bioinformatics: In a later analysis, some 80 million unique TCR beta chains were counted across the 500 to 850 repertoires, and roughly 11 million of these chains were shared by at least two donors. To remove PCR and sequencing errors, raw reads were error-corrected and collapsed into unique sequences using a nearest-neighbor algorithm that merged closely related sequences. V, D and J gene segments were assigned by aligning CDR3 sequences to IMGT reference sequences. Each retained sequence needed at least a six-nucleotide match to both a V gene segment and a J gene segment. A rearrangement was called productive if the CDR3 had no stop codons and remained in frame with V and J, and every other rearrangement was called non-productive. Following IMGT convention, CDR3 was defined as the stretch from the second conserved V-encoded cysteine to the conserved J-encoded phenylalanine. The earlier analysis of a few hundred of the donors excluded sequences that lacked an unambiguous match to a single V gene segment. In an earlier analysis of some 590 of the donors, a V segment was called functional when productive rearrangements were above 56.7%, and segregating when the standard deviation between donors exceeded 5%. A statistical classification framework was built for diagnosing cytomegalovirus status from the catalog of TCR beta chain sequences. A later analysis assigned V and J genes by comparing TCR nucleotide sequences with IMGT/GENE-DB human TR gene sequences. A later analysis assigned CDR3 sequences and most-parsimonious VDJ recombination scenarios with the TCRdist pipeline. In a later analysis, every TCR beta chain was defined by the combination of its CDR3 amino acid sequence and its V-gene family, and reads without a unique V-gene family were dropped. A later analysis removed 550 to 650 highly shared, low-generation-probability nucleotide sequences to deal with suspected cross-contamination and a sequencing artifact. For each public chain, a later analysis derived a clonal expansion index from normalized ranks of inferred template counts within each repertoire. In a later analysis, generation probabilities were computed using a VDJ recombination model fitted to out-of-frame rearrangements, and the results were checked against IGoR. In a later analysis, TCR-TCR, TCR-HLA and TCR-CMV co-occurrence was scored with hypergeometric tests, and a repertoire-size bias correction was applied to TCR pairs. False discovery rates were estimated in a later analysis by permuting HLA or CMV assignments 20 times. In a later analysis, co-occurring TCRs were grouped using DBSCAN, with TCRdist sequence similarity added in when clustering inside HLA-allele-positive subsets. Repertoires with fewer than 30,000 or more than 120,000 public chains, plus five repertoires with anomalous nucleotide sharing, were excluded from co-occurrence clustering. As stored in TCRdb, this immuneACCESS dataset retains in-frame rearrangements with V and J assigned. A fraction of the clones does not appear; measured against another copy, unresolved V genes explain less than half of the discrepancy, and the remainder lacks a known reason. V, J and clone size were drawn from that table, and D and trimming were deduced from the DNA. For this sample there are about 90,000 clones; about 80% appear just once. In total, the top ten clones hold 0.45% to 0.6% of the sample.

The cohort was made up of 666 healthy bone marrow donors. Cohort members were all nominally healthy when sampled, although unrecorded immune exposures were likely present. The donor was CMV seronegative and belonged to the group of more than 300 seronegative cohort members. A peripheral blood sample was provided by each donor, and peripheral blood mononuclear cells were used for TCR beta sequencing. Genomic DNA was extracted from the blood cell samples with the Qiagen DNeasy Blood Extraction Kit. V loses 3 bases of germline sequence and J loses 12 bases, and the interval between the two ends is 18 bases. The CDR3 holds 14 amino acids from the cysteine to the phenylalanine. The kept DNA is CDR3 alone, 42 bases in frame from the first base. The germline V gene yields SGHTA for CDR1 and FQGNSA for CDR2.

The chain is encoded by TRBV7-2 joined to TRBJ2-1; matching of 6 bases hints at TRBD2 as the D gene. Sequencing used PBMCs. The TCR comes from a man aged 25 to 45 in good health and CMV-seronegative. The DNA sequence reads TGTGCCAGCAGCTTGGACCCCTTAGCGGACGCGCAGTTCTTC. The resulting protein is CASSLDPLADAQFF.